Listed here are 5 T cell receptor beta chains from one sample, sequenced in a study of cytomegalovirus exposure and HLA in healthy donors. Amplification used 60 Vbeta primers and 13 Jbeta primers. Clones were sequenced by immunoSEQ multiplex PCR, and TCRdb holds only the in-frame ones, with some missing. The sample shows under 200,000 clones, 79% of them seen only once. The sequencing sample was made of PBMCs. These receptors all stem from a woman in her fifties or sixties in good health and CMV-seronegative.

This chain uses TRBV7-9 with TRBJ2-5; TRBD1 might be the D (6 bases). The V end was cut by 5 bases, the J end by 4 bases, with 17 bases between. Germline V gene data show CDR1 as SEHNR and CDR2 as FQNEAQ (reference sequence). This CDR3 has 15 residues. CDR3 residues: CASSQGPAGRETQYF. For the CDR3, the DNA is TGTGCCAGCAGCCAGGGGCCCGCAGGGAGAGAGACCCAGTACTTC.

The chain couples TRBV29-1 to TRBJ1-2; TRBD1 is a possible D gene (6 bases). Trimming cost V 7 bases and J 1 base, with 13 bases left between them. Per the germline V gene, CDR1 is SQVTM and CDR2 is ANQGSEA. This CDR3 has 13 amino acids. CDR3 DNA sequence: TGCAGCGGATGGACAGATATTAACTATGGCTACACCTTC. This codes for CSGWTDINYGYTF.

V usage is TRBV5-1 and J usage is TRBJ1-5, with D possibly being TRBD1 (6 bases). The CDR3 has 16 amino acids. Germline values: CDR1 SGHRS, CDR2 YFSETQ. Trimming stripped 4 bases from V and 4 bases from J, with 18 bases between. CDR3 protein: CASSPGHVGGNQPQHF. As DNA, the CDR3 is TGCGCCAGCAGCCCGGGACACGTTGGGGGAAATCAGCCCCAGCATTTT.

The sample holds a few counts of this clone. The CDR3 region is CASSPGGGTMYNEQFF. The CDR3 nucleotides are TGTGCCAGCAGTCCCGGGGGGGGGACGATGTACAATGAGCAGTTCTTC. The chain is built from TRBV28 and TRBJ2-1; 8 bases fit TRBD2. The CDR3 is made up of 16 amino acids. Germline trimming cut 5 bases from V and 4 bases from J; bases unmatched to any gene: 10. Germline CDR1 is MDHEN and CDR2 is SYDVKM.

The genes are TRBV18 and TRBJ2-1, with D perhaps TRBD1 (5 bases). Germline lookup yields CDR1 KGHSH and CDR2 LQKENI. The CDR3 runs 14 residues. V lost 4 bases and J 6 bases, leaving 13 bases between the germline ends. Here the CDR3 DNA reads TGTGCCAGCTCACAAGACACAGGCAGCAATGAGCAGTTCTTC. Protein sequence: CASSQDTGSNEQFF.